Described below is a single TCR beta chain sequence and its context. This clonotype was counted only a few times. Its antigen remains unidentified. One base away there is no much larger clone; base qualities are not given. The data originate from a study of blood T cells in healthy people across ages (dated by TCRdb to between 2014 and 2017). Background for the entire study: In model experiments, template switching captured about one uniquely barcoded TCR beta cDNA molecule for every two T cells. Age-related changes in TCR beta repertoire diversity were measured in the study by deep sequencing normalized with unique cDNA molecular identifiers. Donors were grouped into four age groups: young (average roughly 15 years), middle-aged (around 39), aged (62) and long-lived (approximately 75). To avoid experimental bias, donors of different ages were spread randomly across the sequencing lanes. For two donors (one aged 18 to 29 and one aged 80 or older), the study analyzed two additional independent replicas of 1 million unique cDNA reads from the same blood draw. What the work shows at the level of the full study, not this receptor alone: Compared with the aged group, the long-lived group had more naive CD4+ T cells, fewer expanded clones and increased TCR diversity, suggesting age selection. Since profiling was done on bulk unsorted PBMCs, naive and antigen-experienced compartments could not be conclusively compared. Estimates of total diversity from one million sequenced T cells were regarded as lower bounds and underestimates. A strong correlation was found between observed TCR beta diversity and the percentage of naive T cells measured by flow cytometry. Because donor CMV infection status was unknown, age-related changes in expanded clonotypes were potentially confounded. Observed TCR beta diversity per million T cells fell roughly linearly with age, and a significant reduction was already apparent by age approximately 40.

The donors were roughly 39 Caucasian individuals from Russia, aged roughly 6 to 90 years, who were systemically healthy. Each donor gave around 9.5 milliliters of peripheral blood, collected into EDTA-treated Vacutainer tubes. Ficoll-Paque density-gradient centrifugation was used to isolate PBMCs, with at least 7 million obtained per sample. Trizol reagent was used to extract total RNA from PBMCs, with at least 5.5 micrograms per sample. The percentages of naive CD45RAhigh/CD27high T cells were determined by flow cytometry on a PBMC aliquot from every donor. The library was made by 5' RACE. The second PCR ran for about 6 to 12 cycles and used a J-beta primer mix along with a sample-barcoded 5' primer. A unique molecular identifier was introduced onto each TCR beta cDNA molecule by a template-switch 5' adaptor carrying 12 random nucleotides. Each sample yielded at least 3 million CDR3-containing paired-end reads. The Mint cDNA synthesis kit, primed by a TRBC-specific oligonucleotide, was used to synthesize first-strand cDNA from all RNA. After uracil-DNA glycosylase treatment, a first 18-cycle PCR used universal primers M1SS and BC2_uni_R on all cDNA. The study's processing was this. Normalization of each sample was performed by random selection of 1 million high-quality reads, each carrying a distinct molecular identifier. Instead of being binned into consensus sequences, reads that shared molecular identifiers were thrown out. CDR3 identification, clonotype clustering and error correction used MiTCR with a Q25 quality threshold and the strictest error-elimination algorithm. Lower-bound total TCR beta diversity was estimated with a nonparametric unseen species model using Euler transformation. TCRdb applied fastp at Q25 and MiXCR to the public reads, then kept only in-frame beta chains. Each entry is one CDR3 protein sequence, shown with its most common DNA and genes. The V and J calls follow TCRdb's processing rather than the paper's. This sample comprises 1,800,000 or so distinct CDR3 sequences, 30% to 40% of them detected only once. Jointly, the top ten make up about 21% of the sample.

Sequences SGHAT (CDR1) and FQNNGV (CDR2) are obtained from the germline V gene. Taken from cysteine to phenylalanine, the CDR3 has 18 residues. The CDR3 DNA has 54 bases and is translated from base 1. V is trimmed back by 5 bases and J by 2 bases, and the junction contains 14 bases that no gene match accounts for. This clonotype was obtained from a human donor in good health. Here the chain combines TRBV11-2 and TRBJ2-1; 8 central nucleotides agree with TRBD2. The source material was blood. The DNA sequence reads TGTGCCAGCAGCCCCCTAAAGGTCGGACTAGCCACCTACAATGAGCAGTTCTTC. Protein translation: CASSPLKVGLATYNEQFF. Full variable domain (CDR3 extended with the reference TRBV11-2 and TRBJ2-1 proteins): EAGVAQSPRYKIIEKRQSVAFWCNPISGHATLYWYQQILGQGPKLLIQFQNNGVVDDSQLPKDRFSAERLKGVDSTLKIQPAKLEDSAVYLCASSPLKVGLATYNEQFFGPGTRLTVL.